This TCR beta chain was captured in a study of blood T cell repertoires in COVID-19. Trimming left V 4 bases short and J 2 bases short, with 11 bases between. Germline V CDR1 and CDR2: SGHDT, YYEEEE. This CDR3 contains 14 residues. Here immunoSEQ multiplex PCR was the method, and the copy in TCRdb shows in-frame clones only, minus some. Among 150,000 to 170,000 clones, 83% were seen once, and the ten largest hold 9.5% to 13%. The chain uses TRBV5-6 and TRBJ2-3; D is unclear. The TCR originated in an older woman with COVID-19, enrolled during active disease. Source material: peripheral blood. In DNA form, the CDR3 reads TGTGCCAGCAGCCCGGGTAGATCCACAGATACGCAGTATTTT. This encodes CASSPGRSTDTQYF.